This TCR beta chain was retrieved from a study of shared clonotypes between healthy human individuals (TCRdb year 2020). About the investigation overall: Three men and a couple of women, aged 18 to 49 years, made up the cohort. For each donor, CD4 naive and CD4 memory were each given three plates, CD8 naive was given two plates, and CD8 memory was given one plate. The study deeply sequenced blood TCR repertoires of five healthy adults to estimate repertoire size and the extent of clonotype sharing between individuals. To increase sequencing depth and limit assay-specific biases, different laboratories used diverse techniques to prepare libraries and sequence TCR repertoires. Each donor's leukapheresis produced roughly between roughly 0.85 and 10 billion PBMCs. Summary of the overall study and its limitations: Incomplete sequencing was indicated by rarefaction of sorted-subset datasets, despite the large sequencing depth. Larger estimated clonotype richness was generally found for naive subsets than for memory subsets. Pairwise subsampling led to the expectation that sequencing depth would affect the degree of clonotype sharing among donors. Clonotypes shared by all four sorted-subset donors showed higher generation probabilities than non-shared clonotypes. Because the study included only a small number of donors, the genetic and exposure-history diversity represented was limited. Sampling was restricted to blood, and TCR repertoires in tissues likely differ from the TCR repertoires found in blood. When several donors were compared, the shared fraction of clonotypes was around 5% for naive CD4, over 3% for naive CD8, 2% to 2.5% for memory CD4, and roughly 0.43% for memory CD8.

Comment on this clone: No antigen is known for it. Per-base quality was not reported, and no clone a single base away is much larger than it.

The CDR3, from cysteine to phenylalanine, totals 14 residues. CDR3 DNA is the only sequence kept; it has 42 bases, read in frame from the first base. V and J lose 8 bases and 2 bases, and a span of 13 bases separates them. From the germline V gene, CDR1 is MDHEN and CDR2 is SYDVKM. The donors were healthy, HIV-negative adults with no recently reported acute infections or vaccinations. Only Caucasian adults living in Nashville, Tennessee, USA were represented among the donors. CD4+ T cells were enriched by magnetic negative selection, after which naive cells were positively selected on CD45RA and the negative fraction was taken as the memory subset. After blood collection by leukapheresis, PBMCs were isolated using Ficoll-Histopaque density gradient centrifugation and then cryopreserved in the vapor phase of liquid nitrogen. Analytical flow cytometry was used to check the purity and quantity of each magnetically sorted T cell population. Genomic DNA was isolated from every sorted fraction and measured by UV absorbance on a Nanodrop 2000c.

TCR CDR3 regions were amplified from genomic DNA by multiplex PCR using the deep immunoSEQ assay. Extracted genomic DNA from each cell subset was spread evenly across all wells of several immunoSEQ 96-well plates, with each plate serving as a replicate. For sorted subsets, about 200 ng genomic DNA, equal to 30,000 to 35,000 T cell genomes, was loaded into each replicate PCR. The purified libraries were quantified using a Qubit 3.0 fluorometer, sized with a Bioanalyzer 2100, and then quantified again using the KAPA Library Quantification kit. Each immunoSEQ 96-well plate was sequenced on its own single-read 150-cycle Illumina NextSeq 550 flow cell. As for how the authors treated the data: Because only junctional sequences without quality scores were contained in the immunoSEQ output, filtering matching that applied to full-length reads could not be performed. Sequences were annotated with PyIR, a Python wrapper for IgBLAST v1.9, using IMGT germline references to assign V/J genes and CDR3. Reads were filtered out if the reads had weak V/J assignments (E-value above 1e-6), no CDR3, stop codons, out-of-frame junctions, or ambiguous translated residues. V3J clonotypes were defined as sequences sharing an identical inferred V gene, J gene, and CDR3 amino acid sequence. Percentage overlap between repertoires was computed as shared unique clonotypes divided by the size of the smaller repertoire. Repertoire richness was assessed with RTK rarefaction, the Chao1 estimator, and Recon v2.1 estimates of unobserved clonotypes. Generation probabilities for all TCRbeta clonotypes obtained by the gDNA method from a handful of donors were computed using OLGA. TCRdb's version of the immuneACCESS table is confined to in-frame rearrangements and falls short of the full clone set. An unresolved V gene accounts for under half of the shortfall where checked; the remainder is of unknown origin. Clone size and the V and J calls come from that table; the DNA yielded D and trimming. For this sample there are about 2 million clones; approximately 95% appear just once. The leading ten clones occupy 0.13% of the sample.

Sequencing used naive CD4+ T cells sorted from blood. The sample's cell subset or site label is to be understood as: CD45RA+ positively selected. The sequence derives from a man between 18 and 35 years old in good health. The chain links TRBV28 with TRBJ1-3; tentative D gene TRBD1, with 5 bases matching. The nucleotides read TGTGCCAGCGGATCCTTCAGGGCTGGAAACACCATATATTTT. The translation is CASGSFRAGNTIYF.